This T cell receptor (beta chain) was captured in a study of T cell responses to AZD1222 COVID-19 vaccine. Whole-study results and caveats: The study sampled repertoires only after the peak T cell response. Donors, mostly white British, included more females; clonal diversity was possibly underestimated. Of the AZD1222 recipients, only five to seven were seropositive at baseline.

Repertoires were generated with immunoSEQ multiplex PCR, while TCRdb's copy carries only in-frame clones and drops some. The table has more than 150,000 clones, 85% to 95% seen once; the top ten hold 10%. In regard to this clone: Its antigen is unknown.

This specimen consisted of peripheral blood, obtained on day 0 of AZD1222 vaccination. The receptor was isolated from an adult in good health.

As DNA, the CDR3 is TGTGCCAGCAGCTCCTACAGGGGACAATCTGGAAACACCATATATTTT. It is translated as CASSSYRGQSGNTIYF. The V and J genes are TRBV11-2 and TRBJ1-3; 7 nucleotides align to TRBD1. The trim removed 4 bases at V and 1 base at J, leaving 7 bases unmatched. CDR1 is SGHAT, CDR2 FQNNGV, per germline. The CDR3 covers 16 residues.